This TCR beta chain stems from a study of shared clonotypes between healthy human individuals (TCRdb year 2020). Regarding the research as a whole: The cohort included a few men and a couple of women between 18 and 49 years of age. Each donor's leukapheresis produced roughly between roughly 0.85 and 9.5 billion PBMCs. To increase sequencing depth and limit assay-specific biases, different laboratories used diverse techniques to prepare libraries and sequence TCR repertoires. To estimate repertoire size and how much clonotype sharing occurs between individuals, the study deeply sequenced the blood TCR repertoires of 4 to 6 healthy adults. For each donor, three plates each were used for CD4 naive and CD4 memory, two plates were used for CD8 naive, and one plate was used for CD8 memory.

Paper-wide results and their limitations: Sampling was limited to blood, and TCR repertoires in tissue likely differ from TCR repertoires in blood. Based on pairwise subsampling, the degree of clonotype sharing among donors was expected to be affected by sequencing depth. Because the study included a small number of donors, the genetic and exposure-history diversity represented was limited. Clonotypes shared by all four sorted-subset donors showed higher generation probabilities than non-shared clonotypes. Naive subsets generally had larger estimated clonotype richness than memory subsets did. Sharing across four donors was observed for around 5% of naive CD4, under 4% of naive CD8, about 2.3% of memory CD4, and around 0.42% of memory CD8 clonotypes. Even with the large sequencing depth, rarefaction of the sorted-subset datasets indicated that sequencing was incomplete.

TCR CDR3 regions were amplified from genomic DNA by multiplex PCR using the deep immunoSEQ assay. Extracted genomic DNA from each cell subset was spread evenly across all wells of several immunoSEQ 96-well plates, with each plate serving as a replicate. Each replicate PCR for sorted subsets received about 180 ng genomic DNA, equal to about 30,000 T cell genomes. Purified libraries were measured with a Qubit 3.0 fluorometer, size-checked on a Bioanalyzer 2100, and measured again with the KAPA Library Quantification kit. Every immunoSEQ 96-well plate was sequenced on a dedicated single-read 150-cycle Illumina NextSeq 550 flow cell. For the original study's pipeline: Because only junctional sequences without quality scores were contained in the immunoSEQ output, filtering matching that applied to full-length reads could not be performed. To assign V/J genes and CDR3, sequences were annotated using PyIR, a Python wrapper for IgBLAST v1.9, with IMGT germline references. Any read was removed if the V/J assignment was weak (E-value above 1e-6), the CDR3 was missing, or the read contained stop codons, out-of-frame junctions, or ambiguous translated residues. A V3J clonotype was defined by an identical inferred V gene, J gene, and CDR3 amino acid sequence. Percentage overlap between repertoires was computed as shared unique clonotypes divided by the size of the smaller repertoire. Richness of each repertoire was evaluated using RTK rarefaction, the Chao1 estimator, and Recon v2.1 estimates of unobserved clonotypes. OLGA was used to compute generation probabilities for all TCRbeta clonotypes that the gDNA method yielded from a handful of donors. The table comes from immuneACCESS by way of TCRdb, which keeps in-frame sequences with V and J called. Part of the clones is missing from these tables; in studies checked, under half for an unresolved V gene and the rest for unknown reasons. V and J calls and clone size are those listed in that table; D and trimming were worked out from the DNA. This sample has 1.5 million to 1.9 million clones in its table, and approximately 98% of those were observed once. About 0.4% of the sample rests with the top ten.

The donors were healthy, HIV-negative adults with no recently reported acute infections or vaccinations. Every donor was a Caucasian adult residing in Nashville, Tennessee, USA. CD4+ T cells were enriched through magnetic negative selection, after which naive cells were positively selected on CD45RA and the remaining negative fraction served as the memory subset. Blood was obtained by leukapheresis, after which PBMCs were separated by Ficoll-Histopaque density gradient centrifugation and cryopreserved in liquid nitrogen vapor phase. Purity and quantity of every magnetically sorted T cell population were checked by analytical flow cytometry. Genomic DNA was isolated from each sorted fraction and quantified by UV absorbance on a Nanodrop 2000c. About this clone itself: Its antigen is currently not known. No clone much larger than this one lies a single base away; base qualities are absent. This same CDR3 is encoded by further DNA sequences in the sample.

The TCR comes from a man aged 30 to 45 in good health. Sequencing used naive CD4+ T cells sorted from blood. Reading the label with the study, this specimen's cell subset or site is: CD45RA+ positively selected.

The DNA reads as follows: TGTGCCAGCAGCCCGGGACTAGCGGGCTACAATGAGCAGTTCTTC. It specifies CASSPGLAGYNEQFF. The receptor chain draws on TRBV9 and TRBJ2-1; the central 12 bases match TRBD2. V trim: 4 bases; J trim: 3 bases; unmatched bases: 2. The CDR1 and CDR2 encoded by the germline V gene are SGDLS and YYNGEE. There are 15 amino acids in the CDR3, from cysteine to phenylalanine inclusive. The entry retains the CDR3 DNA only, 45 bases that are in frame from base 1.